The sequence of this T cell receptor beta chain was determined in a study of shared clonotypes between healthy human individuals. Every immunoSEQ plate was one replicate of a subset's evenly spread DNA. The table came from immunoSEQ multiplex PCR; TCRdb's copy has only in-frame clones and leaves some out. The table shows approximately 980,000 clones, with over 60% occurring only once. Study-wide points: The small donor group covered limited genetic and exposure diversity. Compared with clonotypes that all four donors shared, non-shared clonotypes had lower generation probabilities.

Looked up from germline, CDR1 is SGHRS and CDR2 is YFSETQ. CDR3 length equals 14 residues. V was cut by 0 bases and J by 4 bases, with 10 bases left in between. On this clone: Its target is unknown.

This sequence joins TRBV5-1 and TRBJ2-5; no reliable D call. The receptor was isolated from a man between 18 and 29 years old in good health. Material: memory CD4+ T cells sorted from blood. The sample's subset: CD45RA-negative fraction. As DNA, the CDR3 is TGCGCCAGCAGCTTGGTGCCGGTGGGAGAGACCCAGTACTTC. Protein: CASSLVPVGETQYF. The full variable domain, with the rest looked up from reference TRBV5-1 and TRBJ2-5, is KAGVTQTPRYLIKTRGQQVTLSCSPISGHRSVSWYQQTPGQGLQFLFEYFSETQRNKGNFPGRFSGRQFSNSRSEMNVSTLELGDSALYLCASSLVPVGETQYFGPGTRLLVL.